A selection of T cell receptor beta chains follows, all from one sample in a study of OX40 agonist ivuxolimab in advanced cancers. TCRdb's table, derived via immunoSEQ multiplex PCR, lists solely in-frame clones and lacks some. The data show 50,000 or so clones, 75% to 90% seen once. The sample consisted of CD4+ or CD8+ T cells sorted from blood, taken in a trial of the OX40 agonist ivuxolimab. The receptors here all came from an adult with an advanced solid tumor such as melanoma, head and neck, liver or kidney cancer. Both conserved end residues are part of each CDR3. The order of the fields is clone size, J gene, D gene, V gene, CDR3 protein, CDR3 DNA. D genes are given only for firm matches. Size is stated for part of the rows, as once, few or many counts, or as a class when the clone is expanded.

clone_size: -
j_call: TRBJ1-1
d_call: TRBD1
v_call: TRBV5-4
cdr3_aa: CASSFGWTGSVDF
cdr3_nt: TGTGCCAGCAGCTTCGGGTGGACAGGGTCTGTCGACTTT

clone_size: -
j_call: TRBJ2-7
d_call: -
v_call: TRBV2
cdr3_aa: CASSEGDWYEQYF
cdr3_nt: TGTGCCAGCAGTGAAGGGGACTGGTACGAGCAGTACTTC

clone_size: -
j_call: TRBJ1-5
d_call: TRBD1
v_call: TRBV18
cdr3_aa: CASSQDREQPQHF
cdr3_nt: TGTGCCAGCTCACAAGACAGGGAACAGCCCCAGCATTTT

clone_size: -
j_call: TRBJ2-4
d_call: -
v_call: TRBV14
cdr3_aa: CASSQDEWRGGVKNIQYF
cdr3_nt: TGCGCCAGCAGCCAAGATGAGTGGAGAGGAGGAGTCAAAAACATTCAGTACTTC

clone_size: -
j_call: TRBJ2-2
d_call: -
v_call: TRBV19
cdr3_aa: CASSTQVTGELFF
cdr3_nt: TGTGCCAGTAGTACCCAGGTCACTGGGGAGCTGTTTTTT

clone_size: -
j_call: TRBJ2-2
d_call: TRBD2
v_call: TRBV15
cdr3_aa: CATSTRTNPRGSTGELFF
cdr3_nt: TGTGCCACCAGCACCCGGACTAACCCGCGGGGGAGCACCGGGGAGCTGTTTTTT

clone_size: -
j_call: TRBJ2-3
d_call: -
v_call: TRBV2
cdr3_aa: CASSDNRGSTDTQYF
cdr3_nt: TGTGCCAGCAGCGACAATCGGGGGAGCACAGATACGCAGTATTTT

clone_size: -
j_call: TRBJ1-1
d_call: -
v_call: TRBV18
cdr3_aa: CASSPSMMNTEAFF
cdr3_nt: TGTGCCAGCTCACCATCCATGATGAACACTGAAGCTTTCTTT

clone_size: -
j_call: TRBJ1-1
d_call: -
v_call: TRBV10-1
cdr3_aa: CASSEGQVNTEAFF
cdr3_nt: TGCGCCAGCAGTGAGGGTCAGGTGAACACTGAAGCTTTCTTT

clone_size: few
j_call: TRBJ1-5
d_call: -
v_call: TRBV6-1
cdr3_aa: CASSRDNQPQHF
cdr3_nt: TGTGCCAGCAGTCGGGACAATCAGCCCCAGCATTTT

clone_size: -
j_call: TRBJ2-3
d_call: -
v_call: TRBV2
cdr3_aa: CASSDPQVFSTDTQYF
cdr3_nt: TGTGCCAGCAGTGATCCCCAGGTATTTAGCACAGATACGCAGTATTTT

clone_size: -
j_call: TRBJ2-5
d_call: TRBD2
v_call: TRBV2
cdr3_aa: CASKSLAGGSGETQYF
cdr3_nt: TGTGCCAGCAAATCCTTAGCGGGAGGGTCCGGGGAGACCCAGTACTTC

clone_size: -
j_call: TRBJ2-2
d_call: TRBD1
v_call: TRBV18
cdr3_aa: CASSPIVGQGGTGELFF
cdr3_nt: TGTGCCAGCTCACCGATCGTGGGACAGGGTGGAACCGGGGAGCTGTTTTTT

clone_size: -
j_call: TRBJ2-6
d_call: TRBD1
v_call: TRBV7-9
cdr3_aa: CASSFGTGVSSGANVLTF
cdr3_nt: TGTGCCAGCAGCTTCGGGACAGGGGTGAGCTCTGGGGCCAACGTCCTGACTTTC